The clone carrying this T cell receptor beta chain showed up many times. Its antigen is currently unknown. This sample was taken from a study of CD8 T cells in ankylosing spondylitis. Study-level findings and limits: Disease-linked clones were reportedly significantly enriched in matched ankylosing spondylitis synovial fluid. CD8+ cells made up the disease-linked clones, which were relatively rare in peripheral blood.

TCRdb ran MiXCR on the 5' RACE reads and lists one entry per CDR3 protein. The table has hundreds of thousands of distinct CDR3 sequences, approximately 8.4% seen once; the top ten hold 4% to 5%. Trimming at V came to 5 bases and at J to 5 bases, leaving 17 bases not matched to a gene. This CDR3 spans 18 amino acids. Germline V gene sequence: CDR1 DFQATT, CDR2 SNEGSKA (reference sequence). This receptor was obtained from a female donor with ankylosing spondylitis or in good health (not recorded which). Specimen: blood, either unsorted or a sorted T cell fraction (not recorded which). The chain couples TRBV20-1 to TRBJ2-5; 13 bases map to TRBD2. CDR3 DNA: TGCAGTGCTCGAAGGACTAGCGGGAGAAAGGTCGGGGGTGAGACCCAGTACTTC. It encodes CSARRTSGRKVGGETQYF.